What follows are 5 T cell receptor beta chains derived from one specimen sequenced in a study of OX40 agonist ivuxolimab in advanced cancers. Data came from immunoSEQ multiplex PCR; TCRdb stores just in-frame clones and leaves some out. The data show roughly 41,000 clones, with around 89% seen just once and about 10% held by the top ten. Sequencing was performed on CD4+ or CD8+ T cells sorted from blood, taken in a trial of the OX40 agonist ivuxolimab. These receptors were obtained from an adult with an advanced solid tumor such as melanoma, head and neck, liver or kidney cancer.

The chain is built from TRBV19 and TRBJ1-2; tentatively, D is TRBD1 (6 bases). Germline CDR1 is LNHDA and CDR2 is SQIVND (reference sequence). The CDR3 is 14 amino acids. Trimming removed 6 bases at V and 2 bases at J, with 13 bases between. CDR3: CASSHPGQNYGYTF. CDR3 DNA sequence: TGTGCCAGTAGCCATCCCGGACAGAACTATGGCTACACCTTC.

CDR3 in DNA: TGTGCCAGCAGCGTTGGACAGGCCTACGAGCAGTACTTC. As protein: CASSVGQAYEQYF. This rearrangement joins TRBV7-6 to TRBJ2-7, with 7 bases identical to TRBD1. This CDR3 spans 13 amino acids. J lost 2 bases, V lost 5 bases, and 3 bases had no gene match. Germline values: CDR1 SGHVS, CDR2 FNYEAQ.

For the CDR3, the DNA is TGTGCCAGCAGCGTGCAGGGGGGGAGTGGTGAGGATGGCTACACCTTC. Translating gives CASSVQGGSGEDGYTF. The V and J genes are TRBV9 and TRBJ1-2; 7 positions agree with TRBD1. The ends lost 2 bases at V and 6 bases at J; junction bases unmatched: 13. The CDR3 has 16 amino acids. The germline V gene encodes CDR1 SGDLS and CDR2 YYNGEE.

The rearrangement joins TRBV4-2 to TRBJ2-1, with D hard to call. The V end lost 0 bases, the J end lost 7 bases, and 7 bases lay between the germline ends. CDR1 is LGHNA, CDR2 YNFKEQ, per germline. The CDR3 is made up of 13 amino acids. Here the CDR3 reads CASSQDGPNEQFF. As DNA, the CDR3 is TGTGCCAGCAGCCAAGACGGCCCTAATGAGCAGTTCTTC.

DNA for the CDR3: TGTGCCAGCAGCTCGCGTGGGGGGACCAACTATGGCTACACCTTC. As protein: CASSSRGGTNYGYTF. V is TRBV7-3 and J is TRBJ1-2; tentative D call: TRBD1 (5 bases). CDR1 and CDR2 from the germline V gene are SGHTA and FQGTGA. CDR3 length equals 15 residues. V shed 4 bases and J shed 2 bases, with 14 bases lying between them.